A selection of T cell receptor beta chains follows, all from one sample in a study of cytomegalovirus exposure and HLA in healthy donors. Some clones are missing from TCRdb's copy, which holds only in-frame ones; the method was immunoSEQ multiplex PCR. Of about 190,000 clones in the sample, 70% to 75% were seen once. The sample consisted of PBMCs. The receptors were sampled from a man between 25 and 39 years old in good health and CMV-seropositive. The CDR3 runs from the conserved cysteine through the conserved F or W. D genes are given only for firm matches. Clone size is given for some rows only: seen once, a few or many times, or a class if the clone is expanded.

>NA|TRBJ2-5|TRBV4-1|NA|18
CASSQREDVSFDRETQYF
TGCGCCAGCAGCCAAAGGGAGGACGTCAGTTTTGACCGAGAGACCCAGTACTTC
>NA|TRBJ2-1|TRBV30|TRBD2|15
CAWSVGGTSGNEQFF
TGTGCCTGGAGTGTAGGCGGGACTAGCGGAAATGAGCAGTTCTTC
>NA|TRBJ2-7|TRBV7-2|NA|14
CASSPRAQSGEQYF
TGTGCCAGCAGCCCCCGGGCCCAATCGGGAGAGCAGTACTTC
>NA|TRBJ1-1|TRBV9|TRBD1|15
CASSVKTGFGTEAFF
TGTGCCAGCAGCGTAAAGACAGGGTTTGGCACTGAAGCTTTCTTT
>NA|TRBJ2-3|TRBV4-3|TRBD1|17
CASSQRGQGGEGDTQYF
TGCGCCAGCAGCCAACGGGGACAGGGAGGGGAGGGTGATACGCAGTATTTT
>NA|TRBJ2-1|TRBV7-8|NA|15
CASIPGSGLYNEQFF
TGTGCCAGCATCCCTGGGAGCGGGCTCTACAATGAGCAGTTCTTC
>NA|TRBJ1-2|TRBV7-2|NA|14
CASSLGGVGYGYTF
TGTGCCAGCTCTCTGGGGGGAGTCGGCTATGGCTACACCTTC
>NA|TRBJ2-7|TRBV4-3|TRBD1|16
CASSQGTGALSYEQYF
TGCGCCAGCAGCCAGGGGACAGGGGCCCTTTCCTACGAGCAGTACTTC
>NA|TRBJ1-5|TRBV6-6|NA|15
CASSYPGGINQPQHF
TGTGCCAGCAGTTACCCTGGGGGGATAAATCAGCCCCAGCATTTT
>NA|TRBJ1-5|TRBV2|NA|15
CASSDGRGESQPQHF
TGTGCCAGCAGTGACGGCAGGGGAGAGAGTCAGCCCCAGCATTTT
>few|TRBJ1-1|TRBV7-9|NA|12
CASTVGGNEAFF
TGTGCCAGCACCGTAGGGGGAAACGAAGCTTTCTTT
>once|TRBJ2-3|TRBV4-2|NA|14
CASSQTSVTDTQYF
TGTGCCAGCAGCCAAACCTCAGTCACAGATACGCAGTATTTT
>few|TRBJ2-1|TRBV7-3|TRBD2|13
CASSSRDGGAQFF
TGTGCCAGCAGCTCCAGGGACGGGGGGGCGCAGTTCTTC
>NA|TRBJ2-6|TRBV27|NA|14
CATLGRAGANVLTF
TGTGCCACCCTAGGGCGGGCTGGGGCCAACGTCCTGACTTTC
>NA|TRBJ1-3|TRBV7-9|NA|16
CASSSAEGSSGNTIYF
TGTGCCAGCAGCTCCGCTGAGGGCAGCTCTGGAAACACCATATATTTT
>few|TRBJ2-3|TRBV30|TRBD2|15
CAWSLVGGSTDTQYF
TGTGCCTGGAGTCTGGTCGGCGGGAGTACAGATACGCAGTATTTT
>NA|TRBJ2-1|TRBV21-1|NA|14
CASSKTSGDNEQFF
TGTGCCAGCAGCAAAACTAGCGGAGACAATGAGCAGTTCTTC
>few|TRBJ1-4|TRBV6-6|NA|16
CASSYVATPTNEKLFF
TGTGCCAGCAGTTACGTAGCCACCCCAACTAATGAAAAACTGTTTTTT
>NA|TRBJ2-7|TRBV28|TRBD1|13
CASTPSRGFEQYF
TGTGCCAGCACTCCATCCAGGGGGTTTGAGCAGTACTTC
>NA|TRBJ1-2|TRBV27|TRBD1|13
CASSFRTGQGYTF
TGTGCCAGCAGTTTTAGGACAGGGCAAGGCTACACCTTC
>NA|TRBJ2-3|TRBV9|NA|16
CASSVGTTPLTDTQYF
TGTGCCAGCAGCGTAGGTACTACCCCCCTCACAGATACGCAGTATTTT
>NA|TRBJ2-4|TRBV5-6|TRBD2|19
CASYPRSGTSGPAKNIQYF
TGTGCCAGCTACCCTCGTTCCGGGACTAGCGGACCAGCCAAAAACATTCAGTACTTC
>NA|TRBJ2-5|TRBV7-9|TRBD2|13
CASSLWGGETQYF
TGTGCCAGCAGCTTATGGGGGGGAGAGACCCAGTACTTC
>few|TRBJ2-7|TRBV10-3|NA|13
CAISDSGFDEQYF
TGTGCCATCAGTGATTCGGGGTTCGACGAGCAGTACTTC
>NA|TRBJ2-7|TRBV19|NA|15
CASSMTLDTSYEQYF
TGTGCCAGTAGTATGACCTTAGACACTTCCTACGAGCAGTACTTC
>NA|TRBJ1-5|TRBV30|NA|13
CAWSREGDQPQHF
TGTGCCTGGAGTAGGGAGGGGGATCAGCCCCAGCATTTT
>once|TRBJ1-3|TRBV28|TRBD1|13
CASIGQGANTIYF
TGTGCCAGCATAGGACAGGGGGCTAACACCATATATTTT
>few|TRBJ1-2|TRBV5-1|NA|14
CASSRDISNYGYTF
TGCGCCAGCAGCCGGGACATTTCAAACTATGGCTACACCTTC
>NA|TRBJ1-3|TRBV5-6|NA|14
CASSLRGTGNTIYF
TGTGCCAGCAGCTTGAGGGGCACTGGAAACACCATATATTTT
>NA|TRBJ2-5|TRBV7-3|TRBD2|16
CASSLTSGGVQETQYF
TGTGCCAGCAGCTTAACGAGCGGGGGGGTTCAAGAGACCCAGTACTTC
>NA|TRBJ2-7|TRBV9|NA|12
CASSDPFGEQYF
TGTGCCAGCAGCGACCCCTTCGGCGAGCAGTACTTC
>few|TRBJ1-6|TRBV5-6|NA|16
CASTTLQDSYNSPLHF
TGTGCCAGCACCACCCTTCAGGACTCCTATAATTCACCCCTCCACTTT
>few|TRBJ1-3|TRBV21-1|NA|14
CASSKDGSGNTIYF
TGTGCCAGCAGCAAAGACGGCTCTGGAAACACCATATATTTT
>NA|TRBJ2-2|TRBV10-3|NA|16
CAISEPTTSVGGELFF
TGTGCCATCAGTGAGCCAACGACTAGTGTGGGCGGGGAGCTGTTTTTT
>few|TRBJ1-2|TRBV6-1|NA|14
CASSEADRTYGYTF
TGTGCCAGCAGTGAAGCTGACAGAACTTATGGCTACACCTTC
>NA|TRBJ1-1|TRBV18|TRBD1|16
CASSPGQGIGNTEAFF
TGTGCCAGCTCACCGGGACAGGGCATCGGGAACACTGAAGCTTTCTTT
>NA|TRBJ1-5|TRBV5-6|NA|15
CASSLAGAGNQPQHF
TGTGCCAGCAGCTTGGCTGGAGCGGGCAATCAGCCCCAGCATTTT
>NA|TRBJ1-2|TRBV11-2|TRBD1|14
CASSPRDRDGGYTF
TGTGCCAGCAGCCCCCGGGACAGGGATGGTGGCTACACCTTC
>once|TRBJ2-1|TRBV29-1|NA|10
CAPGGPEQFF
TGCGCCCCGGGGGGCCCTGAGCAGTTCTTC
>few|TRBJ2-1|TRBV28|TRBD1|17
CASSLAGRTGRTDEQFF
TGTGCCAGCAGTTTAGCGGGTAGGACAGGGCGAACGGATGAGCAGTTCTTC
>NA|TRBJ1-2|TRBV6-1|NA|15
CASREGFTGSYGYTF
TGTGCCAGCAGGGAGGGCTTCACGGGGAGCTATGGCTACACCTTC
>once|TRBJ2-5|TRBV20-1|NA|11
CSAPGRETQYF
TGCAGTGCGCCGGGGAGGGAGACCCAGTACTTC
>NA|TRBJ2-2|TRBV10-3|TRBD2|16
CAISLTSGSNTGELFF
TGTGCCATCAGCCTGACTAGCGGGAGCAATACCGGGGAGCTGTTTTTT
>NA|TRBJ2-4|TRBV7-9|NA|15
CASSLEWGEKNIQYF
TGTGCCAGCAGCTTAGAGTGGGGGGAGAAAAACATTCAGTACTTC
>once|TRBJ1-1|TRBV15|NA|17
CATSRVTLRGMNTEAFF
TGTGCCACCAGCAGAGTTACCCTCAGGGGCATGAACACTGAAGCTTTCTTT
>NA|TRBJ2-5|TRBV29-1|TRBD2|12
CSVSGGSETQYF
TGCAGCGTGTCCGGGGGGAGTGAGACCCAGTACTTC
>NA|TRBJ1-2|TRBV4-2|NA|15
CASSQDPRENYGYTF
TGTGCCAGCAGCCAAGACCCGCGGGAGAACTATGGCTACACCTTC
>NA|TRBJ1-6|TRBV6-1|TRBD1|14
CASSIDRGGSPLHF
TGTGCCAGCAGCATTGACAGGGGGGGATCACCCCTCCACTTT
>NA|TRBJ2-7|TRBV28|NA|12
CASGRTAYEQYF
TGTGCCAGCGGGCGGACAGCCTACGAGCAGTACTTC
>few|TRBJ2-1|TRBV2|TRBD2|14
CASSELAGVDEQFF
TGTGCCAGCAGTGAACTAGCGGGTGTGGATGAGCAGTTCTTC
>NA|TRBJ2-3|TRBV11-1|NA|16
CASSLFRGTSTDTQYF
TGTGCCAGCAGCTTATTTCGTGGTACTAGCACAGATACGCAGTATTTT
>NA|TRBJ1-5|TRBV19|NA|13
CASSGPTYQPQHF
TGTGCCAGTTCGGGTCCAACATATCAGCCCCAGCATTTT
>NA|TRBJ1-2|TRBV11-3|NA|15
CASSSYPDRSYGYTF
TGTGCCAGCAGCTCATACCCAGACAGGTCCTATGGCTACACCTTC
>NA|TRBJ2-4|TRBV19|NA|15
CASSPGGQGREWQYF
TGTGCCAGTAGTCCCGGGGGGCAGGGGAGGGAGTGGCAGTACTTC